Listed here are 30 T cell receptor beta chains from one sample, sequenced in a study of tumor-infiltrating lymphocytes in localized non-small cell lung cancer. This table comes from immunoSEQ multiplex PCR, and its TCRdb copy is limited to in-frame clones, with some not included. The repertoire has around 10,000 clones, around 64% of them found once; the top ten carry 9.5% to 13%. Sequencing was performed on uninvolved lung tissue not adjacent to the tumor. These TCRs come from a human donor with non-small cell lung cancer.

In this sample, this clone turned up a few times. The chain recombines TRBV9 with TRBJ1-4, with D perhaps matching TRBD1 (6 bases). Trimming took off 2 bases at V and 17 bases at J, with 16 bases between the two ends. The CDR3 is made up of 12 amino acids. CDR1 is SGDLS and CDR2 is YYNGEE in the germline V gene. The CDR3 loop is CASSVGKGQIFF. CDR3 DNA: TGTGCCAGCAGCGTGGGTAAAGGACAGATCTTTTTT.

This clone came up a few times. The chain carries TRBV10-2 and TRBJ1-2; 7 positions match TRBD1. Germline CDR1 is WSHSY and CDR2 is SAAADI. The CDR3 runs 13 residues. V lost 6 bases to trimming and J lost 8 bases; unmatched junction nucleotides: 9. CDR3 sequence: CASSATGEGGYTF. The DNA for the CDR3 is TGCGCCAGCAGCGCCACAGGGGAGGGAGGCTACACCTTC.

The chain uses TRBV7-9 and TRBJ2-7; no clear D. Between the trimmed V and J ends, which lost 3 bases and 8 bases, there was a span of 11 bases. This CDR3 is 12 amino acids long. Germline V CDR1 and CDR2: SEHNR, FQNEAQ (reference sequence). The CDR3 region is CASSFGPGQQYF. CDR3 nucleotides: TGTGCCAGCAGCTTTGGACCCGGACAGCAGTACTTC.

This clone was seen more than once but under ten times. The chain uses TRBV9 and TRBJ1-6, with 11 bases matching TRBD1. The CDR3 has 16 residues. Unmatched junction bases numbered 6, after V lost 0 bases and J lost 10 bases. Germline CDR1 is SGDLS and CDR2 is YYNGEE. CDR3 DNA sequence: TGTGCCAGCAGCGTAGGGGGGACAGGGGGTGAGTCACCCCTCCACTTT. This translates into CASSVGGTGGESPLHF.

The chain uses TRBV9 and TRBJ1-2; 11 nucleotides match TRBD1. The CDR3 runs to 18 residues. Germline V lookup: CDR1 SGDLS, CDR2 YYNGEE. The junction had 13 bases not matched to a gene; V was cut back by 4 bases and J by 2 bases. This chain's CDR3 is CASSPLVRGTGGNYGYTF. The CDR3 nucleotides are TGTGCCAGCAGCCCATTAGTACGGGGGACAGGGGGAAACTATGGCTACACCTTC.

V gene TRBV6-1 combines with J gene TRBJ1-5, with 9 bases that match TRBD1. This CDR3 has 16 residues. Germline V gene data show CDR1 as MNHNS and CDR2 as SASEGT. Losses at the gene ends were 2 bases for V and 4 bases for J; bases not matched to a gene: 6. CDR3 coding DNA: TGTGCCAGCAGTGAAAGAATCGGACAGGGGAATCAGCCCCAGCATTTT. As protein: CASSERIGQGNQPQHF.

The rearrangement uses TRBV29-1 and TRBJ1-1; 8 bases agree with TRBD1. Germline CDR1 SQVTM, CDR2 ANQGSEA. J lost 4 bases, V lost 7 bases, and 17 bases had no gene match. The CDR3 totals 16 residues. The CDR3 loop is CSARPTGAKGSTEAFF. The CDR3 bases are TGCAGCGCCCGCCCGACAGGGGCCAAGGGAAGCACTGAAGCTTTCTTT.

This sequence joins TRBV29-1 and TRBJ2-7; D not certain. The V end lost 4 bases, the J end lost 3 bases, and 7 bases lay between the germline ends. Germline CDR1 reads SQVTM; CDR2 reads ANQGSEA. The CDR3 runs 11 residues. CDR3 residues: CSVAVSYEQYF. The CDR3 bases are TGCAGCGTTGCTGTTAGCTACGAGCAGTACTTC.

A few counts support this clone. The chain combines TRBV29-1 with TRBJ2-1; 8 bases line up with TRBD1. The CDR3 loop spans 16 amino acids. The ends lost 1 base at V and 0 bases at J; junction bases unmatched: 5. Germline values: CDR1 SQVTM, CDR2 ANQGSEA. CDR3: CSVEGWTGSSYNEQFF. CDR3 nucleotides: TGCAGCGTTGAAGGATGGACAGGGAGCTCCTACAATGAGCAGTTCTTC.

The chain uses TRBV6-5 and TRBJ2-1; no definite D call. The V gene lost 7 bases and the J gene lost 10 bases, with 11 bases spanning the gap. CDR3 length: 11 residues. Germline V lookup: CDR1 MNHEY, CDR2 SVGAGI. CDR3 amino acids: CASKLDWEQFF. CDR3 DNA sequence: TGTGCCAGCAAGCTAGATTGGGAGCAGTTCTTC.

The rearrangement joins TRBV7-1 to TRBJ2-7; 11 bases agree with TRBD1. TRBV7-1 counts as an open reading frame of uncertain function. This CDR3 spans 16 amino acids. Unmatched junction bases numbered 8, after V lost 4 bases and J lost 3 bases. CDR3: CASSLTGTGGIYEQYF. The CDR3 DNA sequence: TGTGCCAGCAGCTTAACCGGGACAGGGGGAATCTACGAGCAGTACTTC.

The chain recombines TRBV4-3 with TRBJ1-6; 11 nucleotides match TRBD1. This CDR3 is 16 amino acids long. CDR1 and CDR2 (germline): LGHNA, YSLEER. V lost 1 base and J lost 10; bases outside the gene matches: 6. The CDR3 reads CASSQAAGQGESPLHF. In DNA, the CDR3 is TGCGCCAGCAGCCAAGCCGCGGGACAGGGGGAATCACCCCTCCACTTT.

The sample holds one count of this clone. The chain combines TRBV6-1 with TRBJ1-6, with D perhaps matching TRBD1 (6 bases). V was cut by 8 bases and J by 6 bases, with 14 bases left in between. Looked up from germline, CDR1 is MNHNS and CDR2 is SASEGT. The CDR3 is 14 residues long. CDR3 DNA sequence: TGTGCCAGCTCTTCCGACAGGAGTAATTCACCCCTCCACTTT. Its protein product is CASSSDRSNSPLHF.

V usage is TRBV4-3 and J usage is TRBJ1-2; D call uncertain. The germline V gene has CDR1 LGHNA and CDR2 YSLEER. With 6 bases removed from V and 1 base from J, the gap between germline ends came to 9 bases. The CDR3 length is 13 residues. The CDR3, as DNA: TGCGCCAGCAGTCCTGATGTTAACTATGGCTACACCTTC. Its protein is CASSPDVNYGYTF.

This sequence joins TRBV6-6 and TRBJ2-3; TRBD1 or TRBD2 may be the D gene (5 bases each). The CDR3 spans 14 residues. Germline V lookup: CDR1 MNHNY, CDR2 SVGAGI (reference sequence). The germline V and J ends were trimmed by 9 bases and 2 bases, with 15 bases remaining between them. In DNA, the CDR3 is TGTGCCAGTCAAAGGGACCTCACCACAGATACGCAGTATTTT. It encodes CASQRDLTTDTQYF.

The rearrangement links TRBV21-1 to TRBJ1-5. TRBV21-1 is described as a pseudogene. This CDR3 spans 16 amino acids. The CDR3 DNA follows: TGTGCCAGCAGCAAAGCAACTAGAGGGGGCAATCAGCCCCAGCATTTT. Translated, it gives CASSKATRGGNQPQHF.

Relative to its sample, this clone is medium-sized (0.01 to 0.1%). V is TRBV11-2 and J is TRBJ2-3, with no clear D. From germline, CDR1 is SGHAT and CDR2 FQNNGV. Trimming removed 3 bases from V and 4 bases from J, with 5 bases in between. This CDR3 spans 12 amino acids. The CDR3 DNA reads as TGTGCCAGCAGCTTGGTGGCAGATACGCAGTATTTT. It is translated as CASSLVADTQYF.

This chain connects TRBV7-9 to TRBJ1-1; possibly TRBD1 for D (5 bases). The CDR3 length is 14 residues. V gave up 5 bases and J gave up 1 base, with 11 bases separating them. The V gene's germline CDR1 is SEHNR and CDR2 FQNEAQ (reference sequence). The CDR3 coding sequence is TGTGCCAGCAGCCGAACAGGAGGGAACACTGAAGCTTTCTTT. It is translated as CASSRTGGNTEAFF.

The chain employs TRBV2 and TRBJ1-1; D perhaps matches TRBD1 (5 bases). Germline V gene sequence: CDR1 SNHLY, CDR2 FYNNEI. This CDR3 is 15 amino acids long. V shed 5 bases and J shed 3 bases, with 16 bases lying between them. CDR3 residues: CASSSRPGRYTEAFF. The DNA for the CDR3 is TGTGCCAGCAGTAGCCGACCGGGACGGTACACTGAAGCTTTCTTT.

V is TRBV6-1 and J is TRBJ1-1; weak D call: TRBD1 (5 bases). This CDR3 comprises 13 residues. V was cut by 6 bases and J by 1 base, with 9 bases left in between. CDR1 and CDR2 (germline): MNHNS, SASEGT. This chain's CDR3 is CASRNQGNTEAFF. DNA for the CDR3: TGTGCCAGCAGGAACCAGGGGAACACTGAAGCTTTCTTT.

This clone has only one observation. J is TRBJ2-7 and V is TRBV10-1; TRBD2 agrees at 13 bases. Per the germline V gene, CDR1 is WNHNN and CDR2 is SYGVQD (reference sequence). V gave up 9 bases and J gave up 4 bases; unmatched junction bases: 9. The CDR3 length is 15 residues. The CDR3 loop is CARLNLGLAGYEQYF. The CDR3 DNA follows: TGCGCCAGACTAAATTTGGGACTAGCGGGGTACGAGCAGTACTTC.

This clone was counted only a few times. This chain connects TRBV7-2 to TRBJ1-1; D is ambiguous. This CDR3 contains 11 residues. Looked up from germline, CDR1 is SGHTA and CDR2 is FQGNSA. The V gene lost 2 bases and the J gene lost 9 bases, with 7 bases spanning the gap. The CDR3 DNA is TGTGCCAGCAGCTTAATGCGGCAAGCTTTCTTT. Residues: CASSLMRQAFF.

The J gene is TRBJ1-6, the V gene TRBV20-1; D may be TRBD1 (6 bases). Between the trimmed V and J ends, which lost 6 bases and 11 bases, there was a span of 11 bases. Per the germline V gene, CDR1 is DFQATT and CDR2 is SNEGSKA (reference sequence). The CDR3 extends over 11 amino acids. The CDR3 loop is CSASGGTPLHF. The CDR3 nucleotides are TGCAGTGCCTCCGGGGGCACACCCCTCCACTTT.

V gene TRBV28 combines with J gene TRBJ2-3, with D uncertain. Germline V lookup: CDR1 MDHEN, CDR2 SYDVKM. This CDR3 comprises 12 residues. The germline V and J ends were trimmed by 7 bases and 5 bases, with 10 bases remaining between them. CDR3 sequence: CASTNWGDTQYF. In DNA form, the CDR3 reads TGTGCCAGCACTAATTGGGGAGATACGCAGTATTTT.

This clone was observed a few times. A junction end diverges from the germline sequence, so it may reflect a read error. V gene TRBV7-7 combines with J gene TRBJ1-3; possible D gene TRBD1, 5 bases. CDR1 is SSHAT, CDR2 FNYEAQ, per germline (reference sequence). This CDR3 has 13 amino acids. DNA of the CDR3: TGTGCTAGCAGCTTAGGACGGGGGGACACCATATATTTT. Amino acids: CASSLGRGDTIYF.

The chain links TRBV19 to TRBJ1-2; TRBD1 might be the D (5 bases). This CDR3 region has 14 residues. The V end was cut by 4 bases, the J end by 5 bases, with 14 bases between. CDR1 LNHDA and CDR2 SQIVND come from the germline V gene (reference sequence). The CDR3 DNA follows: TGTGCCAGTAGTAAAAATTTGGGGGAATATGGCTACACCTTC. It yields the protein CASSKNLGEYGYTF.

This clone was counted between two and nine times. CDR3 sequence reads: CASSLGQDSYEQYF. The CDR3 bases are TGTGCCAGCAGCCTAGGGCAGGACTCCTACGAGCAGTACTTC. This sequence joins TRBV5-4 and TRBJ2-7; no definite D call. V was clipped by 4 bases and J by 0 bases, with 11 bases between them. Germline assignment: CDR1 SGHNT and CDR2 YYREEE (reference sequence). This CDR3 has 14 amino acids.

The chain has TRBV15 and TRBJ2-2; tentative D call: TRBD1 (5 bases). The CDR3 spans 15 residues. Germline V gives CDR1 LNHNV, CDR2 YYDKDF (reference sequence). The germline V and J ends were trimmed by 2 bases and 5 bases, with 12 bases remaining between them. The CDR3 is CATSRRSRETGELFF. The CDR3 nucleotides read TGTGCCACCAGCAGACGAAGCAGGGAAACCGGGGAGCTGTTTTTT.

The chain joins TRBV14 to TRBJ1-2; 7 nucleotides agree with TRBD1. Unmatched junction bases numbered 1, after V lost 4 bases and J lost 2 bases. Germline V gives CDR1 SGHDN, CDR2 FVKESK. CDR3 length: 13 amino acids. The DNA of the CDR3 is TGTGCCAGCAGCCGACAGGGAAACTATGGCTACACCTTC. It is translated as CASSRQGNYGYTF. The full variable domain, completed using reference TRBV14 and TRBJ1-2, is EAGVTQFPSHSVIEKGQTVTLRCDPISGHDNLYWYRRVMGKEIKFLLHFVKESKQDESGMPNNRFLAERTGGTYSTLKVQPAELEDSGVYFCASSRQGNYGYTFGSGTRLTVV.

This clone was observed a handful of times. The chain has TRBV27 and TRBJ1-5, with 7 bases identical to TRBD1. The CDR3 contains 16 residues. Trimming cost V 4 bases and J 2 bases; bases outside gene matches: 8. From germline, CDR1 is MNHEY and CDR2 SMNVEV (reference sequence). DNA of the CDR3: TGTGCCAGCAGTTCCCGGGCGACAGGGCGCAATCAGCCCCAGCATTTT. This gives the protein CASSSRATGRNQPQHF.